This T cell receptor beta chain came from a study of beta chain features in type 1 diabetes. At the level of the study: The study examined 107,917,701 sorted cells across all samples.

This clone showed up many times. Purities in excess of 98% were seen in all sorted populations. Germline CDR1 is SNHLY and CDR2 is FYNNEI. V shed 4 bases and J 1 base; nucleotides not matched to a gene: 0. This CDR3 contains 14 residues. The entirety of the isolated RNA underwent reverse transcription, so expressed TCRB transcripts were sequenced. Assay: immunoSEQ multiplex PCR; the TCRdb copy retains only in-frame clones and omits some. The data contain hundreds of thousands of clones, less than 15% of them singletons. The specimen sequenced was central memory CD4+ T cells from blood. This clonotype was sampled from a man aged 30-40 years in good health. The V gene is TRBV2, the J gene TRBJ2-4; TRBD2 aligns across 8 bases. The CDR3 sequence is CASSAGGAKNIQYF. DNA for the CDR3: TGTGCCAGCAGTGCGGGAGGGGCCAAAAACATTCAGTACTTC.